The sequence of this T cell receptor beta chain was determined in a study of T cells in Graves' hyperthyroidism and ophthalmopathy. Between the trimmed V and J ends, which lost 3 bases and 6 bases, there was a span of 12 bases. The CDR3 covers 14 residues. Uncontrolled infection, other autoimmune disease, pregnancy and lactation each barred patients from inclusion. Clinical symptoms, serum thyroxine, TRAb, thyroid ultrasound and orbital computed tomography established diagnosis. Each 10 ml fresh peripheral blood draw supplied the PBMCs. Broader study findings: Ophthalmopathy, as predicted by the model, came a median about seven months after the prediction.

Amplified regions were TCR beta CDR3 sequences from RNA transcripts. Carried out on the TCR CDR3, a first-round RT-PCR used the HTBI primer set. Each CDR3 protein gets one entry after TCRdb re-called the multiplex PCR reads with MiXCR. The sample contains under 800,000 distinct CDR3 sequences, 12% to 15% of which appear only once. Turning to this clonotype: What it binds is unknown.

V usage is TRBV12-3 or TRBV12-4 and J usage is TRBJ2-1, with a possible D match to TRBD2 (5 bases). The clonotype comes from a woman between 18 and 29 years old with Graves' hyperthyroidism. The sample consisted of blood. The CDR3 DNA sequence: TGTGCCAGCAGTTTGGTGATAGCGAGCAATGAGCAGTTCTTC. Translation: CASSLVIASNEQFF.